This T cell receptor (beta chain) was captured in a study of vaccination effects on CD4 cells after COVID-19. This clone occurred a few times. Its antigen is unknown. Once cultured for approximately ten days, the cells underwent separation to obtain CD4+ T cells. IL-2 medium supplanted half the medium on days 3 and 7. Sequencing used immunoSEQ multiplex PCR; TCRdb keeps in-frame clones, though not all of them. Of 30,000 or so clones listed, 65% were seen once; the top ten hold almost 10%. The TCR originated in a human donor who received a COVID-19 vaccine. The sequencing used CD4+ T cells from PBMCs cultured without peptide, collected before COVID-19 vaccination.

CDR3 loop: CASSAGRTIMNTEAFF. For the CDR3, the DNA is TGTGCCAGCAGCGCAGGACGGACGATTATGAACACTGAAGCTTTCTTT. The rearrangement joins TRBV7-6 to TRBJ1-1; D gene ambiguous. In germline, CDR1 is SGHVS, CDR2 FNYEAQ. The CDR3 covers 16 residues. Trimming stripped 5 bases from V and 0 bases from J, with 16 bases between.